These T cell receptor beta chains were read from a single sample in a study of shared clonotypes between healthy human individuals. Sequenced by immunoSEQ multiplex PCR; TCRdb stores in-frame clones only, minus some. Seen here are roughly 720,000 clones, around 91% observed once, and the top ten hold around a third. The specimen sequenced was memory CD8+ T cells from PBMCs. Receptors were obtained from a man younger than 35 in good health. Some clones in this sample may be carry-over from other donors' samples. Both conserved end residues are part of each CDR3. D genes are given only for firm matches. Not every row has a clone size; where given, it reads once, few, many or a size class.

>TRBJ1-2|NA|NA|TRBV27|13
TGTGCCAGCAGTTTATCCCCCCTCTATGGCTACACCTTC
CASSLSPLYGYTF
>TRBJ2-2|NA|NA|TRBV7-6|19
TGTGCTAGCAGCTTAGTCCCACAGCAGACAGGAACGAACACCGGGGAGCTGTTTTTT
CASSLVPQQTGTNTGELFF
>TRBJ1-2|NA|NA|TRBV27|14
TGTGCCAGCAGTTTATCGACGCCTCCCCATGGCTACACCTTC
CASSLSTPPHGYTF
>TRBJ2-7|NA|NA|TRBV7-9|13
TGTGCCAGCAGCTGGGGGTGGTCCTACGAGCAGTACTTC
CASSWGWSYEQYF
>TRBJ2-4|NA|NA|TRBV10-3|20
TGTGCCATCAGTGAGTCGAGACAGGGAGGAGGTGTAGTAGCCAAAAACATTCAGTACTTC
CAISESRQGGGVVAKNIQYF
>TRBJ1-2|NA|NA|TRBV6-5|14
TGTGCCAGCAGTAAGGGTGGCGGGAACTATGGCTACACCTTC
CASSKGGGNYGYTF
>TRBJ2-2|TRBD1|NA|TRBV27|16
TGTGCCAGCAGTACAGGGACAGGGGAGAGAACCGGGGAGCTGTTTTTT
CASSTGTGERTGELFF
>TRBJ1-1|TRBD1|NA|TRBV28|16
TGTGCCAGCAGTTTAGCGGGACAGGGAGGTGGCACTGAAGCTTTCTTT
CASSLAGQGGGTEAFF
>TRBJ2-5|NA|NA|TRBV9|14
TGTGCCAGCAGCCCTGCCGGGTCCTGGGAGACCCAGTACTTC
CASSPAGSWETQYF
>TRBJ1-5|TRBD1|NA|TRBV6-1|16
TGTGCCAGCAGTGAGACCAGGGGGCTGAGCAATCAGCCCCAGCATTTT
CASSETRGLSNQPQHF
>TRBJ1-3|NA|few|TRBV6-6|14
TGTGCCAGCAGTTACTTCGGGAGAGGAAACACCATATATTTT
CASSYFGRGNTIYF
>TRBJ1-1|NA|NA|TRBV7-2|15
TGTGCCAGCAGCGGGCGGCCCCTTCGAGGCACTGAAGCTTTCTTT
CASSGRPLRGTEAFF
>TRBJ2-5|NA|NA|TRBV2|14
TGTGCCAGCAGACGACCCGGCCAAGTTGAGGCCCAGTACTTC
CASRRPGQVEAQYF
>TRBJ1-1|NA|NA|TRBV28|13
TGTGCCAGCAGTTTTCGGGGTGGCGGTGAAGCTTTCTTT
CASSFRGGGEAFF
>TRBJ2-7|NA|NA|TRBV19|15
TGTGCCAGTAGTATGGCAGGCGTTCTCTCCTACGAGCAGTACTTC
CASSMAGVLSYEQYF
>TRBJ2-1|TRBD2|NA|TRBV27|15
TGTGCCAGCAGTTTTAGCCCGGGAGGTCGTCCTGAGCAGTTCTTC
CASSFSPGGRPEQFF
>TRBJ2-7|NA|few|TRBV27|13
TGTGCCAGCAGTGAAAATCTGTCTCTTGAGCAGTACTTC
CASSENLSLEQYF
>TRBJ2-7|NA|NA|TRBV4-1|17
TGCGCCAGCAGCCAAGATGGGGGACTTGCCGATTCCTACGAGCAGTACTTC
CASSQDGGLADSYEQYF
>TRBJ1-4|TRBD1|once|TRBV18|14
TGTGCCAGCTCACCGGGACAGGCGGATGAAAAACTGTTTTTT
CASSPGQADEKLFF
>TRBJ2-2|NA|NA|TRBV13|15
TGTGCCAGCAGCTTAGGCCGGGGGGCGGACGGGGAGCTGTTTTTT
CASSLGRGADGELFF
>TRBJ1-1|NA|NA|TRBV19|13
TGTGCCAGTAGTTCTGGGGGGAGTACTGAAGCTTTCTTT
CASSSGGSTEAFF
>TRBJ2-1|TRBD2|NA|TRBV7-8|18
TGTGCCAGCAGCTTAGGGGCTAGCGGGAGCCATAAAGCCTATGAGCAGTTCTTC
CASSLGASGSHKAYEQFF
>TRBJ2-7|TRBD1|NA|TRBV6-6|13
TGTGCCAGCAGGGACAGGGGAACCTACGAGCAGTACTTC
CASRDRGTYEQYF
>TRBJ2-3|NA|once|TRBV25-1|14
TGTGCCAGCAGTCGGAGAAGGAGTACAGATACGCAGTATTTT
CASSRRRSTDTQYF
>TRBJ2-3|NA|NA|TRBV11-3|15
TGTGCCAGCAGCCCGAGTGGGGGCCTCACAGATACGCAGTATTTT
CASSPSGGLTDTQYF
>TRBJ2-7|NA|NA|TRBV16|14
TGTGCCAGCAGCAACGGAGTTGGACCTTCCGAGCAGTACTTC
CASSNGVGPSEQYF
>TRBJ2-3|NA|NA|TRBV4-1|15
TGCGCCAGCAGCCGGGCGCAGGCTAGCACAGATACGCAGTATTTT
CASSRAQASTDTQYF
>TRBJ2-2|TRBD2|once|TRBV10-3|19
TGTGCCATCAGTGAGTCTGGAAAAGGGACTAGCGGAAACACCGGGGAGCTGTTTTTT
CAISESGKGTSGNTGELFF
>TRBJ2-1|NA|many|TRBV13|13
TGTGCCAGCAGCTTAGGCAAGACTAATGAGCAGTTCTTC
CASSLGKTNEQFF
>TRBJ2-7|NA|NA|TRBV15|15
TGTGCCACCAGCCATTCCGGGGGACTTTCCTACGAGCAGTACTTC
CATSHSGGLSYEQYF
>TRBJ2-1|NA|NA|TRBV7-2|16
TGTGCCAGCAGCCCTCCCACGGGACATCTCTACAATGAGCAGTTCTTC
CASSPPTGHLYNEQFF
>TRBJ2-3|TRBD2|NA|TRBV19|16
TGTGCCAGTACTCCCAAGGCCGGGACTAGGGCGGATACGCAGTATTTT
CASTPKAGTRADTQYF
>TRBJ2-1|NA|NA|TRBV14|17
TGTGCCAGCAGCCCCGGATTTCTGATAGCGGATCCACCAGAGCAGTTCTTC
CASSPGFLIADPPEQFF
>TRBJ2-7|TRBD1|NA|TRBV6-4|14
TGTGCCAGCAGTACCCCGGGACAGGGCTACGAGCAGTACTTC
CASSTPGQGYEQYF
>TRBJ2-3|NA|NA|TRBV27|16
TGTGCCAGCAGTTTATTACTAGCTTCGAGCACAGATACGCAGTATTTT
CASSLLLASSTDTQYF
>TRBJ2-1|NA|NA|TRBV11-2|14
TGTGCCAGCAGCTTACACGGACCCATTAATGAGCAGTTCTTC
CASSLHGPINEQFF
>TRBJ2-7|TRBD2|NA|TRBV11-2|16
TGTGCCAGCGAACCCACGGCGGGAGGGCCCAACTACGAGCAGTACTTC
CASEPTAGGPNYEQYF
>TRBJ2-3|NA|NA|TRBV27|17
TGTGCCAGCAGTTTACCCCACGCGGGATCTAGCACAGATACGCAGTATTTT
CASSLPHAGSSTDTQYF
>TRBJ2-5|TRBD1|NA|TRBV27|14
TGTGCCAGCAGCCCTCCGGACAGGAGCGAGACCCAGTACTTC
CASSPPDRSETQYF
>TRBJ2-7|NA|NA|TRBV25-1|14
TGTGCCAGCAGTGAAGCGGGTACGGCCTACGAGCAGTACTTC
CASSEAGTAYEQYF
>TRBJ2-7|NA|once|TRBV27|13
TGTGCCAGCAGTTTTAGAACCTCCTACGAGCAGTACTTC
CASSFRTSYEQYF
>TRBJ1-4|NA|NA|TRBV4-1|12
TGCGCCAGCAGCCAATCCAGGGTGGAACTGTTTTTT
CASSQSRVELFF
>TRBJ2-3|NA|NA|TRBV28|15
TGTGCCAGCAGTTTGGCAGCGTCTGGCACAGATACGCAGTATTTT
CASSLAASGTDTQYF
>TRBJ1-5|TRBD1|NA|TRBV28|14
TGTGCCAGCAGCCTAGGACAGGTAAATCAGCCCCAGCATTTT
CASSLGQVNQPQHF
>TRBJ2-1|TRBD2|NA|TRBV7-9|14
TGTGCCAGCAGCTTAGTTCAACTAGCGGGACAGCAGTTCTTC
CASSLVQLAGQQFF
>TRBJ1-5|NA|once|TRBV28|15
TGTGCCAGCAGTCTATCAGGGTTGAGCAATCAGCCCCAGCATTTT
CASSLSGLSNQPQHF
>TRBJ1-1|TRBD1|NA|TRBV13|13
TGTGCCAGCAGTTCCAGGGGGGACACTGAAGCTTTCTTT
CASSSRGDTEAFF
>TRBJ2-1|TRBD1|NA|TRBV27|16
TGTGCCAGCAGTTTTGTAGGGACAGGGATCTACAATGAGCAGTTCTTC
CASSFVGTGIYNEQFF
>TRBJ2-1|TRBD2|NA|TRBV29-1|15
TGCAGCGTTGAAGGACTAGCGGGAGTGGTCAATGAGCAGTTCTTC
CSVEGLAGVVNEQFF
>TRBJ2-7|TRBD1|NA|TRBV19|13
TGTGCCAGCTGGGGACAGGGGTTGGACGAGCAGTACTTC
CASWGQGLDEQYF
>TRBJ1-1|TRBD1|NA|TRBV27|12
TGTGCCAGTGGACAGGGTTGGATAGAAGCTTTCTTT
CASGQGWIEAFF
>TRBJ2-1|NA|NA|TRBV7-3|15
TGTGCCAGCAGCTTACTGAGCGGCTCCTACAATGAGCAGTTCTTC
CASSLLSGSYNEQFF